Presented here are 10 T cell receptor beta chains from one specimen sequenced in a study of T cell responses to AZD1222 COVID-19 vaccine. Here immunoSEQ multiplex PCR was the method, and the copy in TCRdb shows in-frame clones only, minus some. In the table there are 110,000 or so clones, around 76% of which are singletons. This specimen consisted of peripheral blood, obtained on day 0 of AZD1222 vaccination. The origin of the receptors is an adult in good health.

V usage is TRBV5-4 and J usage is TRBJ1-4; D gene uncertain. The V gene's germline CDR1 is SGHNT and CDR2 YYREEE (reference sequence). The CDR3 spans 13 residues. V lost 3 bases and J 5 bases, leaving 8 bases between the germline ends. CDR3 coding DNA: TGTGCCAGCAGCTCCATGCAAAATGAAAAACTGTTTTTT. Translated, it gives CASSSMQNEKLFF.

V gene TRBV7-2 combines with J gene TRBJ2-6, with D possibly being TRBD2 (6 bases). This CDR3 is built from 15 residues. Trimming cost V 1 base and J 4 bases, with 8 bases left between them. The germline V gene encodes CDR1 SGHTA and CDR2 FQGNSA. CDR3 loop: CASSLGGAGANVLTF. The DNA for the CDR3 is TGTGCCAGCAGCTTAGGCGGGGCCGGGGCCAACGTCCTGACTTTC.

The V and J genes are TRBV2 and TRBJ2-5; no clear D gene. The CDR3 contains 14 residues. The V and J ends lost 4 bases and 5 bases respectively, with 14 bases between them. CDR1 and CDR2 from the germline V gene are SNHLY and FYNNEI. As DNA, the CDR3 is TGTGCCAGCAGTGGTCTCTTTATGGGTGAGACCCAGTACTTC. Protein: CASSGLFMGETQYF.

This sequence joins TRBV19 and TRBJ1-5; the D gene is possibly TRBD1 (5 bases). The CDR3 is 13 amino acids. V was trimmed by 5 bases and J by 11 bases, leaving 16 bases between them. The germline CDR1 and CDR2 sequences are LNHDA and SQIVND (reference sequence). Here the CDR3 DNA reads TGTGCCAGTAGTTTCGGGGCCCAAGGGGCCCAGCATTTT. This codes for CASSFGAQGAQHF.

The rearrangement links TRBV5-1 to TRBJ1-6; D may be TRBD1 (5 bases). The length of the CDR3 is 19 residues. The germline CDR1 and CDR2 sequences are SGHRS and YFSETQ. The V gene lost 0 bases and the J gene lost 0 bases, with 16 bases spanning the gap. The CDR3 bases are TGCGCCAGCAGCTTGGCCGGGGCAGGCGCTAGCTCCTATAATTCACCCCTCCACTTT. Its translation is CASSLAGAGASSYNSPLHF.

The chain joins TRBV19 to TRBJ1-2; D call uncertain. Trimming stripped 7 bases from V and 4 bases from J, with 13 bases between. Germline CDR1 is LNHDA and CDR2 is SQIVND (reference sequence). The CDR3 length is 13 residues. Written as DNA, the CDR3 is TGTGCCAGTACGCGAGGTCACGCCTATGGCTACACCTTC. Translated: CASTRGHAYGYTF.

The CDR3 nucleotides read TGTGCCAGCAGTGGGACAGGGGGCAATTCACCCCTCCACTTT. It specifies CASSGTGGNSPLHF. The rearrangement uses TRBV2 and TRBJ1-6, with 11 positions matching TRBD1. With V trimmed by 4 bases and J by 7 bases, 0 bases remained unmatched. Germline assignment: CDR1 SNHLY and CDR2 FYNNEI. This CDR3 has 14 residues.

The V call is TRBV12-5, the J call TRBJ2-5; 10 bases are shared with TRBD2. V lost 6 bases to trimming and J lost 4 bases; unmatched junction nucleotides: 5. The germline V gene has CDR1 LGHNT and CDR2 FRNRAP. The CDR3 consists of 14 residues. The CDR3 region has the DNA TGTGCTAGTGGCTGGAGCGGGGGGGGAGAGACCCAGTACTTC. It translates to CASGWSGGGETQYF.

The chain carries TRBV4-3 and TRBJ2-7, with D perhaps TRBD1 (5 bases). This CDR3 has 15 residues. Germline V lookup: CDR1 LGHNA, CDR2 YSLEER. The ends were cut back, 4 bases at V and 2 bases at J, with 15 bases in the middle. Here the CDR3 DNA reads TGCGCCAGCAGCCGAACGACAGCAGCAGCCTACGAGCAGTACTTC. It specifies CASSRTTAAAYEQYF.

CDR3 bases: TGTGCCAGCACCCGACAGGGGAACACTGAAGCTTTCTTT. Its translation: CASTRQGNTEAFF. This chain joins TRBV12-3 or TRBV12-4 and TRBJ1-1; 7 positions agree with TRBD1. The CDR3 spans 13 residues. V lost 7 bases and J lost 1; bases outside the gene matches: 3.